This TCR beta chain was identified during a study of cytomegalovirus exposure and HLA in healthy donors. CDR1 MNHEY and CDR2 SMNVEV come from the germline V gene (reference sequence). The CDR3 runs to 18 residues. V shed 1 base, J shed 6 bases, and the junction held 17 bases outside the gene matches. As regards this clone: Its antigen is not known.

Donors came from a validation cohort of about 110 subjects, distinct from the first 666-subject cohort. Study-level findings and limits: Cytomegalovirus status, reportedly, was diagnosed with high specificity and sensitivity by the classifier. Rarity marked most TCR sequences, yet some public TCRs occurred in many donors. There were a few CMV-associated chains whose specificity for CMV antigens was confirmed in vitro.

Profiling relied on immunoSEQ multiplex PCR, and the TCRdb table lists in-frame clones only, not all of them. The sample lists 110,000 or so clones, about 85% occurring once. The clonotype was recovered from a woman in her late teens or twenties in good health and CMV-seronegative. The sequencing input was PBMCs. The chain joins TRBV27 to TRBJ1-2; 7 bases map to TRBD1. In nucleotides, the CDR3 is TGTGCCAGCAGTTTATTGAAACCGGGACAGTTAAAGTCGGATGGCTACACCTTC. Amino acids: CASSLLKPGQLKSDGYTF.